The 14 T cell receptor beta chains below come from one sample, sequenced in a study of vaccination and CD4 T cells after COVID-19 (dated by TCRdb to 2022 to 2024). The sample's time point label is to be understood as: late sampling 161 to 241 days after vaccination in three convalescent patients. The treatment or condition label here, explained by the study, means: roughly 10-day PBMC culture with coronavirus spike peptide pools or control peptides (ViraFEST assay). These receptors lack a known antigen. The library was made by PCR. Sequencing instrument: Illumina iSeq 100. TCR sequencing of DNA from cultured CD4+ T cells used the Oncomine TCR Beta short-read assay at the Johns Hopkins FTIC core. TCRdb took the public reads, trimmed them with fastp at Q25, ran MiXCR for clone calling and kept in-frame beta chains. Rows with one shared CDR3 protein collapse into an entry with the most common genes and DNA. This sample is represented by 15,000 to 20,000 distinct CDR3 sequences; approximately 50% of them were singletons. In total, the top ten clones hold approximately 15% of the sample.

The specimen comprised CD4+ T cells from blood, cultured in vitro, sampled about 7 months after SARS-CoV-2 vaccination. The receptors originated from a human donor who had recovered from COVID-19.

This sequence joins TRBV6-4 and TRBJ2-1; D perhaps matches TRBD2 (5 bases). The CDR3 has 14 amino acids. V lost 8 bases, J lost 9 bases, and 20 bases lay in between. Germline CDR1 and CDR2: MRHNA and SNTAGT. The CDR3 protein is CASRREHSLGEQFF. For the CDR3, the DNA is TGTGCCAGCCGTCGGGAACACTCCCTGGGTGAGCAGTTCTTC.

This clonotype has just a few counts. This chain uses TRBV2 with TRBJ2-5, with a tentative D call TRBD2 (5 bases). The CDR3 covers 13 residues. V was shortened by 5 bases and J by 2 bases, with 9 bases between the two germline ends. Germline V gene data show CDR1 as SNHLY and CDR2 as FYNNEI. Here the CDR3 DNA reads TGTGCCAGCAGTAGGGAGCGACAAGAGACCCAGTACTTC. It encodes CASSRERQETQYF.

The V gene is TRBV12-5, the J gene TRBJ1-2; D gene unclear. Trimming cost V 2 bases and J 7 bases, with 14 bases left between them. The CDR3 is 14 residues long. Germline CDR1 LGHNT, CDR2 FRNRAP. DNA for the CDR3: TGTGCTAGTGGTTTGCCAGAGGGAGCGGGTGGCTACACCTTC. Its translation: CASGLPEGAGGYTF.

This clonotype showed up just a few times. The CDR3 loop reads CASSSRLGGPPFQETQYF. The DNA for the CDR3 is TGTGCCAGCAGCTCGAGACTAGGGGGGCCTCCCTTTCAAGAGACCCAGTACTTC. This chain links TRBV7-9 with TRBJ2-5; the D call may be TRBD1 or TRBD2 (6 bases each). The CDR3 contains 18 residues. Germline CDR1 and CDR2: SEHNR and FQNEAQ (reference sequence). V lost 4 bases and J lost 2, with 23 bases in between. The variable domain in full, with the rest retrieved from reference TRBV7-9 and TRBJ2-5, is DTGVSQNPRHKITKRGQNVTFRCDPISEHNRLYWYRQTLGQGPEFLTYFQNEAQLEKSRLLSDRFSAERPKGSFSTLEIQRTEQGDSAMYLCASSSRLGGPPFQETQYFGPGTRLLVL.

The rearrangement joins TRBV20-1 to TRBJ2-5, with 7 bases aligning to TRBD2. Trimming cost V 3 bases and J 0 bases; bases outside gene matches: 10. This CDR3 spans 16 amino acids. Germline V gives CDR1 DFQATT, CDR2 SNEGSKA (reference sequence). CDR3 nucleotides: TGCAGTGCTAGCGGTACTCTAGCGGAACACCAAGAGACCCAGTACTTC. Amino acids: CSASGTLAEHQETQYF.

This clonotype appeared a few times. V gene TRBV7-2 combines with J gene TRBJ2-1; tentatively, D is TRBD2 (6 bases). The CDR3 is 15 residues long. CDR1 is SGHTA, CDR2 FQGNSA, per germline. V shed 3 bases and J shed 7 bases, with 16 bases lying between them. The CDR3 nucleotides are TGTGCCAGCAGCTTCCGGGACTCCGGATATAATGAGCAGTTCTTC. As protein: CASSFRDSGYNEQFF.

The J gene is TRBJ1-1, the V gene TRBV6-1, with TRBD1 matching over 9 bases. V lost 5 bases, J lost 8 bases, and 9 bases stayed unmatched. This CDR3 contains 14 residues. Germline CDR1 is MNHNS and CDR2 is SASEGT. CDR3 nucleotides: TGTGCCAGCAGTCAACCGGGACAGGGCCCAGAAGCTTTCTTT. Protein: CASSQPGQGPEAFF.

The rearrangement uses TRBV19 and TRBJ1-5, with D perhaps matching TRBD1 (5 bases). CDR3 size: 13 residues. The V gene lost 3 bases and the J gene lost 4 bases, with 7 bases spanning the gap. Germline CDR1 LNHDA, CDR2 SQIVND (reference sequence). The CDR3 coding sequence is TGTGCCAGTAGTATGGGGCGTAATCAGCCCCAGCATTTT. This gives the protein CASSMGRNQPQHF.

This clonotype was detected a few times. The chain employs TRBV7-8 and TRBJ1-2; D is unresolved. The V and J ends lost 0 bases and 5 bases respectively, with 10 bases between them. The CDR3 spans 14 residues. From germline, CDR1 is SGHVS and CDR2 FQNEAQ. As DNA, the CDR3 is TGTGCCAGCAGCTTAGCCACTTCACCTTATGGCTACACCTTC. Its translation: CASSLATSPYGYTF.

The J gene is TRBJ1-2, the V gene TRBV18, with D unclear. The germline gives CDR1 KGHSH, CDR2 LQKENI. This CDR3 is built from 13 residues. V lost 4 bases and J lost 9, with 15 bases in between. The CDR3 DNA is TGTGCCAGCTCACAGTCCGAAGAGGGTAGCTACACCTTC. Its protein product is CASSQSEEGSYTF.

This sequence joins TRBV7-2 and TRBJ1-5, with D perhaps TRBD1 (6 bases). Trimming removed 7 bases at V and 4 bases at J, with 20 bases between. This CDR3 comprises 16 residues. CDR1 and CDR2 (germline): SGHTA, FQGNSA. The CDR3 sequence is CASTPTGPLSNQPQHF. The CDR3 coding sequence is TGTGCCAGCACCCCGACAGGCCCGCTGAGTAATCAGCCCCAGCATTTT. Full variable domain (remainder filled in from reference TRBV7-2 and TRBJ1-5): GAGVSQSPSNKVTEKGKDVELRCDPISGHTALYWYRQSLGQGLEFLIYFQGNSAPDKSGLPSDRFSAERTGGSVSTLTIQRTQQEDSAVYLCASTPTGPLSNQPQHFGDGTRLSIL.

This clonotype was observed a handful of times. The chain recombines TRBV7-8 with TRBJ2-5; possibly TRBD1 or TRBD2 for D (6 bases each). In germline, CDR1 is SGHVS, CDR2 FQNEAQ. The CDR3 runs 16 residues. The V end lost 5 bases, the J end lost 7 bases, and 23 bases lay between the germline ends. CDR3 bases: TGTGCCAGCAGCCCCTACCCGAGGGGGGTGAGGGGGACCCAGTACTTC. Protein: CASSPYPRGVRGTQYF.

V gene TRBV7-2 combines with J gene TRBJ2-1, with D possibly TRBD1 on 5 matching bases. Trimming removed 5 bases at V and 7 bases at J, with 18 bases between. This CDR3 has 15 amino acids. CDR1 SGHTA and CDR2 FQGNSA come from the germline V gene. The CDR3 region is CASSPRTTSLNEQFF. CDR3 nucleotides: TGTGCCAGCAGCCCCCGGACAACAAGTTTGAATGAGCAGTTCTTC.

In regard to this clonotype: At one end the junction does not follow the germline gene, possibly because of a read error. The rearrangement joins TRBV7-8 to TRBJ1-3; 7 nucleotides align to TRBD1. The CDR3 is 14 amino acids. CDR1 and CDR2 (germline): SGHVS, FQNEAQ. CDR3 nucleotides: TGTGCCAGCAGTCAGACAGGGTTAGGAAGCACCATATATTTT. It specifies CASSQTGLGSTIYF. The full variable domain, rest sourced from reference TRBV7-8 and TRBJ1-3, is GAGVSQSPRYKVAKRGQDVALRCDPISGHVSLFWYQQALGQGPEFLTYFQNEAQLDKSGLPSDRFFAERPEGSVSTLKIQRTQQEDSAVYLCASSQTGLGSTIYFGEGSWLTVV.